This entry is about one TCR beta chain. The sample comes from a study of control samples from healthy donors and cancer patients. This table comes from immunoSEQ multiplex PCR, and its TCRdb copy is limited to in-frame clones, with some not included. Here the sample spans around 100,000 clones, roughly 87% being singletons. CDR3 length: 18 amino acids. V lost 6 bases and J lost 3; bases outside the gene matches: 16. Germline CDR1 SNHLY, CDR2 FYNNEI. Sequenced: blood. V is TRBV2 and J is TRBJ2-3; 9 nucleotides agree with TRBD2. The clonotype was recovered from a woman between 45 and 65 years old in good health. The CDR3 region has the DNA TGTGCCAGCAGGAGCTTTGGAAGCGGGAGGCCCCGTACAGATACGCAGTATTTT. It translates to CASRSFGSGRPRTDTQYF. Complete variable domain (other parts from reference TRBV2 and TRBJ2-3): EPEVTQTPSHQVTQMGQEVILRCVPISNHLYFYWYRQILGQKVEFLVSFYNNEISEKSEIFDDQFSVERPDGSNFTLKIRSTKLEDSAMYFCASRSFGSGRPRTDTQYFGPGTRLTVL.